This T cell receptor beta chain was captured in a study of shared clonotypes between healthy human individuals. Profiling relied on immunoSEQ multiplex PCR, and the TCRdb table lists in-frame clones only, not all of them. The sample includes about a million clones, about 80% seen only once; the top ten take roughly 0.83%. Donors comprised only Caucasian adults living in Nashville, Tennessee. Germline V gene sequence: CDR1 SEHNR, CDR2 FQNEAQ (reference sequence). The CDR3 totals 17 residues. V shed 0 bases and J 2 bases; nucleotides not matched to a gene: 5. V gene TRBV7-9 combines with J gene TRBJ2-3; 10 bases match TRBD2. The specimen was memory CD4+ T cells from PBMCs. Subset of the sample: CD45RA-negative fraction. The TCR sequence derives from a young man in good health. Some clones in this sample may be carry-over from other donors' samples. CDR3 residues: CASSLAGLAGDTDTQYF. The CDR3 DNA reads TGTGCCAGCAGCTTAGCGGGTCTAGCGGGAGACACAGATACGCAGTATTTT.